Given below is one T cell receptor beta chain in context. The data are from a study of shared clonotypes between healthy human individuals. The CDR3 consists of 16 residues. The J segment lost 4 bases and the V segment lost 5 bases, leaving 9 bases of the junction unmatched. The germline CDR1 and CDR2 sequences are LNHDA and SQIVND (reference sequence). The method was immunoSEQ multiplex PCR; TCRdb's version includes in-frame clones alone and lacks a portion of them. The sample lists around 1.5 million clones, 95% to 99% occurring once. The gene calls are TRBV19 and TRBJ2-1, with 9 bases matching TRBD1. Sequences were obtained from naive CD4+ T cells sorted from blood. Subset noted: CD45RA+ positively selected. The source of this sequence is a young man in good health. The CDR3 DNA is TGTGCCAGTAGTCCGCGACAGGGGGACCCTTACAATGAGCAGTTCTTC. Its protein product is CASSPRQGDPYNEQFF.